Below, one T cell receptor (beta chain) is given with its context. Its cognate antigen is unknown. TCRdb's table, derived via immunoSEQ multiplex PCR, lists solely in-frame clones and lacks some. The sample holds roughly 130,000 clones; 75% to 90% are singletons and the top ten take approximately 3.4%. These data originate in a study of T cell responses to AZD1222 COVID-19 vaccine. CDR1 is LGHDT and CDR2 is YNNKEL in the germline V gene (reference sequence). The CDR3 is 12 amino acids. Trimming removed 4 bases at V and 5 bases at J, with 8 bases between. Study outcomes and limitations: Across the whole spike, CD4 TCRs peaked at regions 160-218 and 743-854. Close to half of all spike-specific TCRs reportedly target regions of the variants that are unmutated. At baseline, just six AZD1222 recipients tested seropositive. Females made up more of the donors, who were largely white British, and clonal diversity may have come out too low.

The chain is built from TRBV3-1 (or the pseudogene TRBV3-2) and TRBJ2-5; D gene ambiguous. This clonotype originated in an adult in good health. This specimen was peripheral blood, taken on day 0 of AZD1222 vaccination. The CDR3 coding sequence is TGTGCCAGCAGCCCTGATCACGAGACCCAGTACTTC. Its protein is CASSPDHETQYF.